These 10 T cell receptor beta chains were all obtained from the same sample, sequenced in a study of blood T cell repertoires in COVID-19. The repertoire was sequenced with immunoSEQ multiplex PCR; TCRdb's copy has only in-frame clones and lacks some. The table has about 170,000 clones, around four fifths seen once. Sequencing used peripheral blood. The origin of the receptors is a woman aged 70-85 years with COVID-19, enrolled during active disease.

This chain links TRBV2 with TRBJ1-5; 7 nucleotides line up with TRBD1. Losses at the gene ends were 4 bases for V and 7 bases for J; bases not matched to a gene: 7. The CDR3 extends over 14 amino acids. Per the germline V gene, CDR1 is SNHLY and CDR2 is FYNNEI. The CDR3 spells CASSVRAGGQPQHF. The CDR3 bases are TGTGCCAGCAGTGTTCGGGCAGGGGGACAGCCCCAGCATTTT.

The chain recombines TRBV25-1 with TRBJ1-2, with D possibly TRBD1 on 6 matching bases. CDR1 is MGHDK and CDR2 is SYGVNS in the germline V gene. There are 15 residues in the CDR3. Trimming removed 5 bases from V and 0 bases from J, with 13 bases in between. This chain's CDR3 is CASSRGQLTNYGYTF. In DNA form, the CDR3 reads TGTGCCAGCAGTAGAGGACAGCTTACTAACTATGGCTACACCTTC.

This clone was counted between two and nine times. This chain's CDR3 is CANMDRAGNTIYF. CDR3 bases: TGTGCCAACATGGACAGGGCTGGAAACACCATATATTTT. The V gene is TRBV28, the J gene TRBJ1-3, with TRBD1 identical over 8 bases. The length of the CDR3 is 13 residues. CDR1 and CDR2 from the germline V gene are MDHEN and SYDVKM. The J segment lost 2 bases and the V segment lost 10 bases, leaving 4 bases of the junction unmatched.

In regard to this clone: Other DNA sequences in this sample translate to the same CDR3. The rearrangement links TRBV7-2 to TRBJ2-6; the D gene is possibly TRBD2 (6 bases). Germline values: CDR1 SGHTA, CDR2 FQGNSA. The CDR3 length is 16 residues. With 3 bases removed from V and 4 bases from J, the gap between germline ends came to 13 bases. CDR3 in amino acids: CASSFGVGRGANVLTF. The CDR3 nucleotides read TGTGCCAGCAGCTTCGGCGTGGGGAGGGGGGCCAACGTCCTGACTTTC.

The chain has TRBV6-5 and TRBJ2-5; tentative D call: TRBD2 (6 bases). The germline V gene encodes CDR1 MNHEY and CDR2 SVGAGI. Trimming took 11 bases from V and 9 from J, leaving 19 bases between them. The CDR3 extends over 12 amino acids. Here the CDR3 reads CASTNPTGAQYF. As DNA, the CDR3 is TGTGCCTCAACAAACCCTACGGGGGCCCAGTACTTC.

The chain joins TRBV27 to TRBJ1-6, with D unclear. Germline V gene data show CDR1 as MNHEY and CDR2 as SMNVEV (reference sequence). The length of the CDR3 is 13 residues. Trimming removed 2 bases from V and 19 bases from J, with 18 bases in between. The CDR3 region is CASSLNGGTDNHF. The CDR3 nucleotides read TGTGCCAGCAGTTTAAACGGAGGCACCGACAATCACTTT.

The chain couples TRBV18 to TRBJ2-1, with D possibly TRBD2 on 6 matching bases. Germline lookup yields CDR1 KGHSH and CDR2 LQKENI. The V end lost 1 base, the J end lost 5 bases, and 12 bases lay between the germline ends. The CDR3 runs to 15 residues. CDR3 bases: TGTGCCAGCTCACCACGGCAGCGGGTGGACAATGAGCAGTTCTTC. Translated, it gives CASSPRQRVDNEQFF.

This sequence joins TRBV28 and TRBJ1-2; possible D gene TRBD1, 5 bases. The CDR3 is made up of 14 amino acids. Per the germline V gene, CDR1 is MDHEN and CDR2 is SYDVKM. V was pared by 0 bases and J by 5 bases, with 10 bases between. CDR3 coding DNA: TGTGCCAGCAGTTTATGGGGTACAGGTTATGGCTACACCTTC. Translation: CASSLWGTGYGYTF.

The chain employs TRBV27 and TRBJ1-1, with D uncertain. CDR1 and CDR2 (germline): MNHEY, SMNVEV (reference sequence). Trimming removed 2 bases from V and 2 bases from J, with 6 bases in between. CDR3 length equals 13 residues. The CDR3 nucleotides read TGTGCCAGCAGTTTAGAGGCAAACACTGAAGCTTTCTTT. It codes for CASSLEANTEAFF.

The rearrangement joins TRBV5-6 to TRBJ2-3; possible D gene TRBD2, 6 bases. Between the trimmed V and J ends, which lost 4 bases and 3 bases, there was a span of 15 bases. This CDR3 contains 15 residues. Germline CDR1 is SGHDT and CDR2 is YYEEEE. The CDR3 reads CASSERAGGTDTQYF. The CDR3 DNA is TGTGCCAGCAGCGAGCGGGCCGGGGGAACAGATACGCAGTATTTT.